Below are 18 T cell receptor beta chains sequenced from a single sample in a study of blood T cell repertoires in COVID-19. Here immunoSEQ multiplex PCR was the method, and the copy in TCRdb shows in-frame clones only, minus some. The data contain about 88,000 clones, over 70% of them singletons. The sample comprised peripheral blood. All receptors derive from a man older than 75 with acute or convalescent COVID-19.

V gene TRBV5-1 combines with J gene TRBJ1-6; D ambiguous. Germline V lookup: CDR1 SGHRS, CDR2 YFSETQ. V dropped 0 bases and J dropped 9 bases, with 25 bases sitting between them. CDR3 length: 19 amino acids. The CDR3 region is CASSLDNRGEGMVLSPLHF. The CDR3 region has the DNA TGCGCCAGCAGCTTGGACAACCGAGGTGAAGGAATGGTACTTTCACCCCTCCACTTT.

The chain uses TRBV7-3 and TRBJ2-1; 9 positions match TRBD1. The CDR3 is 12 amino acids. V dropped 5 bases and J dropped 10; count of bases not matched to a gene: 3. CDR1 and CDR2 from the germline V gene are SGHTA and FQGTGA. The CDR3 coding sequence is TGTGCCAGCAGCGCGGACAGGGGCGAGCAGTTCTTC. It encodes CASSADRGEQFF.

This clone was found a few times. The gene calls are TRBV19 and TRBJ1-5; 9 bases match TRBD1. Trimming cost V 8 bases and J 10 bases; bases outside gene matches: 9. Looked up from germline, CDR1 is LNHDA and CDR2 is SQIVND (reference sequence). This CDR3 is built from 13 residues. In nucleotides, the CDR3 is TGTGCCAGTTCAGGGACAGGGACGCATCCCCAGCATTTT. Translated: CASSGTGTHPQHF.

V usage is TRBV7-2 and J usage is TRBJ2-7; possibly TRBD1 for D (6 bases). Germline V gene lookup returns CDR1 SGHTA and CDR2 FQGNSA. CDR3 length equals 14 residues. V gave up 3 bases and J gave up 0 bases, with 9 bases separating them. The DNA of the CDR3 is TGTGCCAGCAGCTTTGGACAGAGCTCCTACGAGCAGTACTTC. It codes for CASSFGQSSYEQYF.

V gene TRBV5-1 combines with J gene TRBJ2-7; no clear D gene. The CDR3 sequence is 12 residues long. The germline V gene has CDR1 SGHRS and CDR2 YFSETQ. Trimming stripped 3 bases from V and 6 bases from J, with 10 bases between. The CDR3 DNA is TGCGCCAGCAGCTCCAATCAGTTCGAGCAGTACTTC. Encoded protein: CASSSNQFEQYF.

The chain is built from TRBV20-1 and TRBJ2-1; D perhaps matches TRBD1 (6 bases). The CDR3 consists of 11 residues. V was cut by 0 bases and J by 10 bases, with 7 bases left in between. The V gene's germline CDR1 is DFQATT and CDR2 SNEGSKA (reference sequence). The CDR3 coding sequence is TGCAGTGCTAGAGATGGGACAGAGCAGTTCTTC. Protein sequence: CSARDGTEQFF.

The sample holds a few counts of this clone. Germline is not matched at one junction end, which may reflect a read error. V and J are TRBV2 and TRBJ2-1, with D uncertain. The CDR3 runs to 12 residues. The germline CDR1 and CDR2 sequences are SNHLY and FYNNEI. CDR3 amino acids: CASGDRYNEQFF. The CDR3 DNA sequence: TGTGCCAGCGGTGACCGGTACAATGAGCAGTTCTTC. The whole variable domain, filled in from reference TRBV2 and TRBJ2-1, reads EPEVTQTPSHQVTQMGQEVILRCVPISNHLYFYWYRQILGQKVEFLVSFYNNEISEKSEIFDDQFSVERPDGSNFTLKIRSTKLEDSAMYFCASGDRYNEQFFGPGTRLTVL.

The chain employs TRBV5-1 and TRBJ2-7, with TRBD1 matching over 7 bases. The ends lost 7 bases at V and 4 bases at J; junction bases unmatched: 11. Germline values: CDR1 SGHRS, CDR2 YFSETQ. The CDR3 totals 14 residues. The DNA for the CDR3 is TGCGCCAGCTCCCAGGGACAGTTGATATACGAGCAGTACTTC. Protein: CASSQGQLIYEQYF.

The V call is TRBV7-3, the J call TRBJ2-2, with TRBD1 identical over 9 bases. V lost 5 bases to trimming and J lost 13 bases; unmatched junction nucleotides: 5. The CDR3 is made up of 12 amino acids. The V gene's germline CDR1 is SGHTA and CDR2 FQGTGA. The CDR3 is CASSQGQGGLFF. CDR3 nucleotides: TGTGCCAGCAGCCAGGGACAGGGCGGGCTGTTTTTT.

The chain combines TRBV5-1 with TRBJ1-3; D is possibly TRBD1 (6 bases). Trimming pared 4 bases from V and 0 bases from J, leaving 11 bases between. Germline V gene data show CDR1 as SGHRS and CDR2 as YFSETQ. This CDR3 is built from 15 residues. The CDR3 bases are TGCGCCAGCAGCGTTGACAGGAGCTCTGGAAACACCATATATTTT. Translation gives CASSVDRSSGNTIYF.

This chain joins TRBV6-1 and TRBJ2-3; a weak D match, TRBD1 (6 bases). CDR3 size: 16 residues. Germline V gene lookup returns CDR1 MNHNS and CDR2 SASEGT. V was cut by 3 bases and J by 2 bases, with 15 bases left in between. CDR3 residues: CASSDAPGHATDTQYF. DNA of the CDR3: TGTGCCAGCAGTGATGCGCCGGGACACGCCACAGATACGCAGTATTTT.

This chain links TRBV7-8 with TRBJ2-7; D remains unclear. There are 11 residues in the CDR3. Looked up from germline, CDR1 is SGHVS and CDR2 is FQNEAQ. Trimming took off 5 bases at V and 3 bases at J, with 5 bases between the two ends. CDR3 sequence reads: CASSPSYEQYF. The CDR3 DNA follows: TGTGCCAGCAGCCCTAGCTACGAGCAGTACTTC.

The chain carries TRBV13 and TRBJ2-6; the D gene is possibly TRBD2 (5 bases). Trimming cost V 5 bases and J 0 bases, with 11 bases left between them. CDR1 and CDR2 from the germline V gene are PRHDT and FYEKMQ (reference sequence). The CDR3 spans 16 residues. CDR3 sequence reads: CASSRNEGSGANVLTF. The CDR3 nucleotides are TGTGCCAGCAGCCGTAACGAGGGCTCTGGGGCCAACGTCCTGACTTTC. The full variable domain, with the rest looked up from reference TRBV13 and TRBJ2-6, is AAGVIQSPRHLIKEKRETATLKCYPIPRHDTVYWYQQGPGQDPQFLISFYEKMQSDKGSIPDRFSAQQFSDYHSELNMSSLELGDSALYFCASSRNEGSGANVLTFGAGSRLTVL.

The rearrangement links TRBV7-9 to TRBJ1-1; 7 bases agree with TRBD1. The CDR3 is 14 residues long. J was trimmed by 1 base and V by 5 bases; bases with no gene match: 4. From germline, CDR1 is SEHNR and CDR2 FQNEAQ (reference sequence). CDR3 protein: CASSPQGKNTEAFF. CDR3 nucleotides: TGTGCCAGCAGCCCACAGGGGAAGAACACTGAAGCTTTCTTT.

The chain carries TRBV3-1 (or the pseudogene TRBV3-2) and TRBJ2-7, with 11 bases that match TRBD2. The V segment lost 2 bases and the J segment 6 bases; nucleotides outside the gene matches: 0. The CDR3 extends over 13 amino acids. CDR1 is LGHDT, CDR2 YNNKEL, per germline (reference sequence). CDR3 nucleotide sequence: TGTGCCAGCAGCCAACTAGCGGGAGGCGAGCAGTACTTC. Its protein product is CASSQLAGGEQYF.

The chain employs TRBV9 and TRBJ2-2, with 7 bases fitting TRBD2. The CDR3 runs 15 residues. Trimming removed 3 bases from V and 5 bases from J; junction bases left unmatched: 7. Looked up from germline, CDR1 is SGDLS and CDR2 is YYNGEE. DNA of the CDR3: TGTGCCAGCAGCGCCACAGCGGGAAGGACCGGGGAGCTGTTTTTT. It codes for CASSATAGRTGELFF.

The J gene is TRBJ1-2, the V gene TRBV7-2; 9 nucleotides align to TRBD1. The CDR3 is 14 amino acids. Per the germline V gene, CDR1 is SGHTA and CDR2 is FQGNSA. After removal of 1 base from V and 8 bases from J, the junction contained 5 bases not matched to a gene. The CDR3 reads CASSLEQGARGYTF. As DNA, the CDR3 is TGTGCCAGCAGCTTAGAACAGGGGGCGCGAGGCTACACCTTC.

The V gene is TRBV6-5, the J gene TRBJ1-3; D may be TRBD1 (5 bases). V was pared by 2 bases and J by 0 bases, with 8 bases between. The CDR3 has 15 amino acids. Germline CDR1 MNHEY, CDR2 SVGAGI. CDR3 in DNA: TGTGCCAGCAGTTACGGCAGGGACTCTGGAAACACCATATATTTT. The encoded protein is CASSYGRDSGNTIYF.